This TCR beta chain was profiled in a study of blood T cell repertoires in COVID-19. For the study at large: Sites across the United States, Italy and Spain contributed samples from acute and convalescent COVID-19. The cDNA or gDNA used as material had been derived from T cells, B-cell-depleted T cells, or PBMCs.

TCRdb's copy holds only in-frame clones and misses some; the assay was immunoSEQ multiplex PCR. The sample includes over 100,000 clones, 80% to 90% of them seen just once. The CDR3 sequence is 15 residues long. J gave up 7 bases and V 5 bases, and 7 bases lay outside the gene matches. Germline V gives CDR1 SGHTA, CDR2 FQGNSA. The TCR comes from a woman older than 75 with active or convalescent COVID-19. Sequencing was done on a sample of peripheral blood. This rearrangement joins TRBV7-2 to TRBJ2-1; TRBD2 matches 11 bases. CDR3 bases: TGTGCCAGCAGCCTACTAGCGGGAGTAAGGAATGAGCAGTTCTTC. It yields the protein CASSLLAGVRNEQFF.